The entry below gives a single T cell receptor (beta chain) sequence along with its context. As yet, its antigen is unknown. The ends lost 5 bases at V and 1 base at J; junction bases unmatched: 2. This CDR3 is 15 amino acids long. From germline, CDR1 is SGHVS and CDR2 FQNEAQ. These data come from a study of shared clonotypes between healthy human individuals. Broader study findings: The naive CD4 repertoires of a few donors were compared, and about 5% of clonotypes were shared.

Under the authors' procedure: ImmunoSEQ yielded junction-only sequences lacking quality scores, so filtering differed. Only in-frame clones appear in the TCRdb table, and some are missing; sequencing was by immunoSEQ multiplex PCR. Clonal size and the V and J genes are those of that table, whereas D and trimming came from the DNA. The sample contains almost 750,000 clones, approximately 72% of which appear only once. The chain couples TRBV7-8 to TRBJ2-2; 9 bases are shared with TRBD1. This sequence was found in a woman aged 25 to 39 in good health. Sequenced material: memory CD4+ T cells sorted from blood. Noted subset: CD45RA-negative fraction. CDR3 loop: CASSVTGGNTGELFF. CDR3 coding DNA: TGTGCCAGCAGCGTGACAGGGGGGAACACCGGGGAGCTGTTTTTT.